This T cell receptor (beta chain) was identified in a study of blood T cells in healthy people across ages. As for this clonotype: Antigen specificity is unknown.

General study findings and limits: Aged donors had fewer naive CD4+ cells and lower diversity than long-lived donors. TCR beta diversity correlated strongly with naive T cell percentage.

Next came a second PCR, run for about 7 to 12 cycles, which used a sample-barcoded 5' primer along with a J-beta primer mix. In TCRdb, the 5' RACE reads were re-called with MiXCR into one record per CDR3 protein. The profile shows approximately 490,000 distinct CDR3 sequences, around 24% of them singletons. The sample was also reused in another study, on T cells of mothers and their children. According to that study: Per child, around 2.9 million TCR beta CDR3 reads were obtained, against over 9 million per mother. The authors detected no persistent microchimeric T cell clones.

The sequence was obtained from a boy aged 5 to 17 in good health. Material: blood.

CDR3 region: CASSTGTGNFNGYTF. The CDR3 nucleotides are TGTGCCAGCAGCACCGGGACAGGGAATTTTAACGGCTACACCTTC. V and J are TRBV9 and TRBJ1-2, with 9 positions matching TRBD1. The CDR3 consists of 15 residues. Trimming cost V 4 bases and J 8 bases; bases outside gene matches: 12. Germline loops: CDR1 SGDLS, CDR2 YYNGEE.